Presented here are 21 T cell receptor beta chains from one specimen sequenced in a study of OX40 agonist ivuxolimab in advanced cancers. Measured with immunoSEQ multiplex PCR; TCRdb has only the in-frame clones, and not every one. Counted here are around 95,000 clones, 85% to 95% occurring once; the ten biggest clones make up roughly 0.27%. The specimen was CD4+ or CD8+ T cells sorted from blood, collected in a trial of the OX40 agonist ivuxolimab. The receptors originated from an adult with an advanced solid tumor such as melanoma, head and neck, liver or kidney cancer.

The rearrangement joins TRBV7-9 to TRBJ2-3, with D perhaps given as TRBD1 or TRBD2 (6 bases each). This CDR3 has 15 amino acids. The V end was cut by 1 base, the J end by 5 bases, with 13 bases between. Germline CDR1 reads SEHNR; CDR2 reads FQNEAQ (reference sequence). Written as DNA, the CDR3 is TGTGCCAGCAGCTTAGGTGGGGGGCGGGAAGATACGCAGTATTTT. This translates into CASSLGGGREDTQYF. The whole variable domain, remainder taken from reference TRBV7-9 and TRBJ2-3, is DTGVSQNPRHKITKRGQNVTFRCDPISEHNRLYWYRQTLGQGPEFLTYFQNEAQLEKSRLLSDRFSAERPKGSFSTLEIQRTEQGDSAMYLCASSLGGGREDTQYFGPGTRLTVL.

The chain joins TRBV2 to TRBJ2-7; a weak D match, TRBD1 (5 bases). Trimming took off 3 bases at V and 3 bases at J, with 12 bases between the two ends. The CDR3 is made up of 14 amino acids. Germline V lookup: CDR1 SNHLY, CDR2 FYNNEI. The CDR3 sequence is CASSDQGHGYEQYF. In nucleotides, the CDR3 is TGTGCCAGCAGTGATCAGGGCCACGGCTACGAGCAGTACTTC.

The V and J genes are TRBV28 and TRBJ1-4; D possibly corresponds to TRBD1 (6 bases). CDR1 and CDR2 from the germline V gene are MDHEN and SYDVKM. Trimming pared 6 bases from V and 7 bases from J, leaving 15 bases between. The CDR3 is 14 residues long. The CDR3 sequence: CASSLRGGPEKLFF. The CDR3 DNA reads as TGTGCCAGCAGCCTCCGGGGGGGGCCTGAAAAACTGTTTTTT.

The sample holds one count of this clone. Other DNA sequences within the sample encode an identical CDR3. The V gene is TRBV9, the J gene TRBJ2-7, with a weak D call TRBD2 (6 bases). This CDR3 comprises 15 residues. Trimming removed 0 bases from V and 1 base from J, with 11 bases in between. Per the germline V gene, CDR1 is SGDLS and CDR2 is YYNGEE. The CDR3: CASSVAPGTSYEQYF. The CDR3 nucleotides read TGTGCCAGCAGCGTAGCCCCCGGGACTTCCTACGAGCAGTACTTC.

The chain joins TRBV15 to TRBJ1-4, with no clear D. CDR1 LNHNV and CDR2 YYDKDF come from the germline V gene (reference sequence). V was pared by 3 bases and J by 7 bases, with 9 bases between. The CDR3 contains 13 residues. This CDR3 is CATSRDGREKLFF. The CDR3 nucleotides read TGTGCCACCAGCAGGGACGGACGTGAAAAACTGTTTTTT.

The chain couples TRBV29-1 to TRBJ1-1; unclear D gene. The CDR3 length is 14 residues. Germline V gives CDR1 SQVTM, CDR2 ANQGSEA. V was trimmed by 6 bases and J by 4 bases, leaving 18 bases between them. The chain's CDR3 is CSVGSKRSGTEAFF. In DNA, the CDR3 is TGCAGCGTAGGCTCTAAGAGGTCGGGCACTGAAGCTTTCTTT.

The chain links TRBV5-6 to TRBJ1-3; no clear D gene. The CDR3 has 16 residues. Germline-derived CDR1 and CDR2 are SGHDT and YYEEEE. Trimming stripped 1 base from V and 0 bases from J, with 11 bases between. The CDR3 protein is CASSLYSQNSGNTIYF. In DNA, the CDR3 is TGTGCCAGCAGCTTGTATTCACAGAACTCTGGAAACACCATATATTTT.

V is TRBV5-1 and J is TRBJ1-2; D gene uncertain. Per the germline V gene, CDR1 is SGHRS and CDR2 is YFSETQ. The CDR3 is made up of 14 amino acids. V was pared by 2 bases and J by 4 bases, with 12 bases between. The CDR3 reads CASSLRADGYGYTF. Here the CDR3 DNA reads TGCGCCAGCAGCTTAAGGGCTGATGGCTATGGCTACACCTTC.

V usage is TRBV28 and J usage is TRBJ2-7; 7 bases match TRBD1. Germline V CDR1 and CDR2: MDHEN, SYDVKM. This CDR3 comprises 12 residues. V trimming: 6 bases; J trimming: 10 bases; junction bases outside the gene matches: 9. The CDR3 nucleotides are TGTGCCAGCAGCACCGGGACAGCAATCCAGTACTTC. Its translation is CASSTGTAIQYF.

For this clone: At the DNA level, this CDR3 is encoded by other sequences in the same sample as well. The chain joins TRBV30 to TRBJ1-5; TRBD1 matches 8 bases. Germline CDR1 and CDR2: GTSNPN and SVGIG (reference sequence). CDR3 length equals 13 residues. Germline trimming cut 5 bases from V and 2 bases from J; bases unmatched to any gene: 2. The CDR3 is CAWDRGGNQPQHF. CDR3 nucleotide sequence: TGTGCCTGGGACAGGGGCGGCAATCAGCCCCAGCATTTT.

The CDR3 DNA reads TGTGCCTGGAGTATAAAGGGGGAGATTGGAAACACCATATATTTT. Translating it yields CAWSIKGEIGNTIYF. The rearrangement joins TRBV30 to TRBJ1-3; a possible D gene is TRBD1 (6 bases). V dropped 2 bases and J dropped 3 bases, with 14 bases sitting between them. Germline CDR1 GTSNPN, CDR2 SVGIG (reference sequence). The CDR3 extends over 15 amino acids.

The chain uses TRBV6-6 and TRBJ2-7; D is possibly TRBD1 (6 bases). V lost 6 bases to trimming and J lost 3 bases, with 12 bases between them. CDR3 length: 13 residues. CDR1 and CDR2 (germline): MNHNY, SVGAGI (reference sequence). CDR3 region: CASRLGQIYEQYF. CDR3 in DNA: TGTGCCAGCAGACTCGGACAGATCTACGAGCAGTACTTC.

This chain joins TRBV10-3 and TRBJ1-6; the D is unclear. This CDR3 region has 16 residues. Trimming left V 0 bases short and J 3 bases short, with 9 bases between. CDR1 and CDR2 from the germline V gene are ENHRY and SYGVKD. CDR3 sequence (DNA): TGTGCCATCAGTGAGTCAGGTGGGGACTATAATTCACCCCTCCACTTT. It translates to CAISESGGDYNSPLHF.

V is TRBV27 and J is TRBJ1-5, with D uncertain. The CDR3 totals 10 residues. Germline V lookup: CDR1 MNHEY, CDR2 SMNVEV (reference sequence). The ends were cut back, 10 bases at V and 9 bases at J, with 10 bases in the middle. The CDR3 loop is CANPSRPQHF. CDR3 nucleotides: TGTGCCAACCCGTCAAGGCCCCAGCATTTT.

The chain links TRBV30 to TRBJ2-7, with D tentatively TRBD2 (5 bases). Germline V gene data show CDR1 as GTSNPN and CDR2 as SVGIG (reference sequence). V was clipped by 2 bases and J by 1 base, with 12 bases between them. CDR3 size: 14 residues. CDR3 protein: CAWSPGGASYEQYF. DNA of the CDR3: TGTGCCTGGAGTCCCGGAGGCGCTTCCTACGAGCAGTACTTC.

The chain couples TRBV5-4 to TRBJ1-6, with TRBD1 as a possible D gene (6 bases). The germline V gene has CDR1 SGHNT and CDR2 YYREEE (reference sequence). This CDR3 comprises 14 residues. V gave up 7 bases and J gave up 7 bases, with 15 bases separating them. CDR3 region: CASGPGGGNSPLHF. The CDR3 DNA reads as TGTGCCAGCGGCCCAGGAGGGGGAAATTCACCCCTCCACTTT. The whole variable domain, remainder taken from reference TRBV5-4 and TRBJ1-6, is ETGVTQSPTHLIKTRGQQVTLRCSSQSGHNTVSWYQQALGQGPQFIFQYYREEENGRGNFPPRFSGLQFPNYSSELNVNALELDDSALYLCASGPGGGNSPLHFGNGTRLTVT.

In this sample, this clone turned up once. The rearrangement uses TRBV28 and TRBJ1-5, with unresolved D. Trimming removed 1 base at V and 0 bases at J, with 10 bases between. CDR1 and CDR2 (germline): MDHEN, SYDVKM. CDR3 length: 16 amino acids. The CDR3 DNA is TGTGCCAGCAGTTTATTGGGTCGTAATAGCAATCAGCCCCAGCATTTT. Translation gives CASSLLGRNSNQPQHF.

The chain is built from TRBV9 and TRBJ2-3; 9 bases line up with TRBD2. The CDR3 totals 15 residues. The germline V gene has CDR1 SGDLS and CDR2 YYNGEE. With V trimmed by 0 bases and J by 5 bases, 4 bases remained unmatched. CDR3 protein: CASSVVRGGIDTQYF. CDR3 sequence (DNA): TGTGCCAGCAGCGTAGTGCGGGGGGGCATAGATACGCAGTATTTT.

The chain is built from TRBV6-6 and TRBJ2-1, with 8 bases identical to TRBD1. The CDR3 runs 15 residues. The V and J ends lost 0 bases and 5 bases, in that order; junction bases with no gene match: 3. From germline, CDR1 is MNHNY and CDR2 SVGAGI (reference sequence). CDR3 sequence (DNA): TGTGCCAGCAGTTACTCGCCGGGACAGGACAATGAGCAGTTCTTC. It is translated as CASSYSPGQDNEQFF.

CDR3 bases: TGTGCCTGGAGCTCTACATGGGGGGGAGGCGGCAATCAGCCCCAGCATTTT. The encoded protein is CAWSSTWGGGGNQPQHF. This chain links TRBV30 with TRBJ1-5; tentatively, D is TRBD1 (5 bases). The CDR3 extends over 17 amino acids. Germline loops: CDR1 GTSNPN, CDR2 SVGIG (reference sequence). Trimming left V 3 bases short and J 2 bases short, with 20 bases between.

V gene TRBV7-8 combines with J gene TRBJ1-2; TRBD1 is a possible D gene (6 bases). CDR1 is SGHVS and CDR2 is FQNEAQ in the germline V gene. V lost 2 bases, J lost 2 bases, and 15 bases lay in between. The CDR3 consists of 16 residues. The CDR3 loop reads CASSLLSGASNYGYTF. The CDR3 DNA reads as TGTGCCAGCAGCTTACTGTCGGGGGCTAGCAACTATGGCTACACCTTC.